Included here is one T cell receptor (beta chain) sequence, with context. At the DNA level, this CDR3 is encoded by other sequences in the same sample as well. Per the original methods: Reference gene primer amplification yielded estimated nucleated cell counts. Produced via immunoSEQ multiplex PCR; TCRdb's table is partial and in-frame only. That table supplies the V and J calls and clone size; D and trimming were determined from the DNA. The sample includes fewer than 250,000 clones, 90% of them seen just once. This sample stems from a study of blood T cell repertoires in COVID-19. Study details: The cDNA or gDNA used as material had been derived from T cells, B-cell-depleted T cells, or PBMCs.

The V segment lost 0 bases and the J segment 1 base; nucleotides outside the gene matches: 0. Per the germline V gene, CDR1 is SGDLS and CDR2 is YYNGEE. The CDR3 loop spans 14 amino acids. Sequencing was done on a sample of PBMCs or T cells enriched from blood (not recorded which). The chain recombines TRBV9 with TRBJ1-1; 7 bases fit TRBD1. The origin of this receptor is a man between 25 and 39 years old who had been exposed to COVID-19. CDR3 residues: CASSVGQGNTEAFF. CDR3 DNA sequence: TGTGCCAGCAGCGTAGGACAGGGGAACACTGAAGCTTTCTTT.